This entry lists 30 T cell receptor beta chains sequenced from one sample in a study of neoadjuvant anti-PD-1 for oral cavity cancer. Assay: immunoSEQ multiplex PCR; the TCRdb copy retains only in-frame clones and omits some. The table records over 10,000 clones, 67% of them present only once. The time point here: after neoadjuvant nivolumab, at surgical resection. The material was PBMCs, obtained after nivolumab (anti-PD-1) treatment. Receptors were obtained from a person between 40 and 79 years old with oral cavity squamous cell carcinoma.

The gene calls are TRBV27 and TRBJ2-1; 11 bases map to TRBD2. CDR1 and CDR2 from the germline V gene are MNHEY and SMNVEV (reference sequence). V gave up 5 bases and J gave up 4 bases; unmatched junction bases: 10. The CDR3 has 17 residues. The CDR3 region is CASSPPTSGDVYNEQFF. In DNA, the CDR3 is TGTGCCAGCAGTCCTCCGACTAGCGGGGATGTTTACAATGAGCAGTTCTTC.

In its sample, this clone was seen once. The rearrangement links TRBV12-5 to TRBJ2-1, with a possible D match to TRBD2 (5 bases). The CDR3 totals 14 residues. Trimming removed 8 bases at V and 9 bases at J, with 20 bases between. Germline V gives CDR1 LGHNT, CDR2 FRNRAP. CDR3 nucleotides: TGTGCTAGTTCCGCTTTGTCGACTAATGGTGAGCAGTTCTTC. Translating it yields CASSALSTNGEQFF.

The chain carries TRBV15 and TRBJ1-4; no reliable D call. The CDR3 is made up of 17 amino acids. V shed 0 bases and J shed 0 bases, with 11 bases lying between them. Germline V gene lookup returns CDR1 LNHNV and CDR2 YYDKDF (reference sequence). CDR3 protein: CATSRDRPVATNEKLFF. Written as DNA, the CDR3 is TGTGCCACCAGCAGAGATAGGCCAGTAGCAACTAATGAAAAACTGTTTTTT.

The chain links TRBV6-6 to TRBJ2-5; D call uncertain. The CDR3 contains 10 residues. From germline, CDR1 is MNHNY and CDR2 SVGAGI (reference sequence). The V end was cut by 7 bases, the J end by 5 bases, with 5 bases between. Here the CDR3 DNA reads TGTGCCAGCAAGGGCGAGACCCAGTACTTC. Residues: CASKGETQYF.

The V and J genes are TRBV9 and TRBJ2-1; 9 nucleotides align to TRBD2. Unmatched junction bases numbered 14, after V lost 3 bases and J lost 4 bases. CDR1 is SGDLS and CDR2 is YYNGEE in the germline V gene. The CDR3 runs to 18 residues. The CDR3, as DNA: TGTGCCAGCAGCGGGGGACTAGCATATAAGCCCCCTTACAATGAGCAGTTCTTC. This encodes CASSGGLAYKPPYNEQFF.

This clone was found once. This sequence joins TRBV2 and TRBJ2-7, with D maybe TRBD1 (6 bases). The CDR3 spans 14 residues. Germline loops: CDR1 SNHLY, CDR2 FYNNEI. Trimming pared 8 bases from V and 4 bases from J, leaving 18 bases between. CDR3 sequence: CASQGLRTYYEQYF. CDR3 coding DNA: TGTGCCAGCCAGGGGCTGCGGACATATTACGAGCAGTACTTC.

The gene calls are TRBV5-1 and TRBJ2-3; TRBD1 matches at 7 bases. The CDR3 is 15 amino acids. V gave up 4 bases and J gave up 2 bases; unmatched junction bases: 7. CDR1 and CDR2 from the germline V gene are SGHRS and YFSETQ. The CDR3 sequence is CASSPGTATTDTQYF. The DNA of the CDR3 is TGCGCCAGCAGCCCCGGGACAGCTACCACAGATACGCAGTATTTT.

There are a few counts of this clone. The chain couples TRBV10-2 to TRBJ1-3, with D hard to call. This CDR3 has 15 residues. Germline V gene sequence: CDR1 WSHSY, CDR2 SAAADI. With 0 bases removed from V and 0 bases from J, the gap between germline ends came to 6 bases. CDR3 bases: TGCGCCAGCAGTGAGTCTTCGGGCTCTGGAAACACCATATATTTT. Amino acids: CASSESSGSGNTIYF.

The chain recombines TRBV2 with TRBJ2-5; 7 positions agree with TRBD1. Germline V lookup: CDR1 SNHLY, CDR2 FYNNEI. The CDR3 has 14 residues. With V trimmed by 5 bases and J by 4 bases, 7 bases remained unmatched. Here the CDR3 DNA reads TGTGCCAGCAGTCTTGACAGGGAGCGAGAGACCCAGTACTTC. As protein: CASSLDRERETQYF.

In its sample, this clone was seen a few times. The V and J genes are TRBV7-3 and TRBJ2-2; D is possibly TRBD2 (6 bases). V lost 2 bases, J lost 1 base, and 14 bases lay in between. Germline-derived CDR1 and CDR2 are SGHTA and FQGTGA. The CDR3 has 17 residues. This CDR3 reads CASSLQPGGVNTGELFF. CDR3 DNA: TGTGCCAGCAGCTTACAGCCCGGCGGGGTGAACACCGGGGAGCTGTTTTTT.

This chain connects TRBV27 to TRBJ2-2, with TRBD2 matching over 13 bases. J gave up 5 bases and V 4 bases, and 7 bases lay outside the gene matches. The CDR3 length is 17 residues. Germline V gene lookup returns CDR1 MNHEY and CDR2 SMNVEV (reference sequence). Here the CDR3 reads CASSSRGLAGVTGELFF. The CDR3 DNA is TGTGCCAGCAGTTCCCGCGGACTAGCGGGAGTTACCGGGGAGCTGTTTTTT.

This chain connects TRBV19 to TRBJ2-5, with a possible D match to TRBD2 (6 bases). The CDR3 consists of 14 residues. Trimming stripped 5 bases from V and 2 bases from J, with 12 bases between. Germline V gene data show CDR1 as LNHDA and CDR2 as SQIVND (reference sequence). This CDR3 reads CASSLGLTQETQYF. The DNA for the CDR3 is TGTGCCAGTAGTCTGGGACTGACGCAAGAGACCCAGTACTTC.

The rearrangement joins TRBV5-1 to TRBJ2-1; maybe TRBD1 (6 bases). V was clipped by 2 bases and J by 8 bases, with 23 bases between them. The CDR3 totals 17 residues. Looked up from germline, CDR1 is SGHRS and CDR2 is YFSETQ. The CDR3 nucleotides read TGCGCCAGCAGCTTAGGTACAGGGCAAGGACTGGCCGATGAGCAGTTCTTC. Protein sequence: CASSLGTGQGLADEQFF.

V usage is TRBV6-5 and J usage is TRBJ1-1; D gene unclear. Per germline, CDR1 MNHEY and CDR2 SVGAGI. CDR3 length equals 14 residues. The V end lost 5 bases, the J end lost 0 bases, and 10 bases lay between the germline ends. The CDR3 coding sequence is TGTGCCAGCAGTACCGGCAGTTTGAACACTGAAGCTTTCTTT. This translates into CASSTGSLNTEAFF.

The J gene is TRBJ2-3, the V gene TRBV11-3; D perhaps matches TRBD1 (5 bases). Trimming stripped 1 base from V and 1 base from J, with 15 bases between. The CDR3 runs to 17 residues. CDR1 and CDR2 (germline): SGHNT, YENEEA. This CDR3 is CASSLAPFLGGTDTQYF. The CDR3 DNA sequence: TGTGCCAGCAGCTTAGCGCCCTTCCTAGGGGGCACAGATACGCAGTATTTT.

The CDR3 coding sequence is TGTGCGAAGTCGCGGGACAGCTCTAACTATGGCTACACCTTC. Amino acids: CAKSRDSSNYGYTF. The genes are TRBV30 and TRBJ1-2; 7 bases map to TRBD1. The CDR3 is made up of 14 amino acids. The germline CDR1 and CDR2 sequences are GTSNPN and SVGIG (reference sequence).

The genes are TRBV25-1 and TRBJ2-5; 8 bases align to TRBD2. Trimming cost V 1 base and J 2 bases; bases outside gene matches: 9. This CDR3 comprises 17 residues. Germline lookup yields CDR1 MGHDK and CDR2 SYGVNS. The CDR3, as DNA: TGTGCCAGCAGTGAATTCATGTCGGTAGCGGGACAAGAGACCCAGTACTTC. It is translated as CASSEFMSVAGQETQYF.

The gene calls are TRBV2 and TRBJ1-3; possibly TRBD1 for D (5 bases). Germline CDR1 and CDR2: SNHLY and FYNNEI. With 1 base removed from V and 2 bases from J, the gap between germline ends came to 6 bases. This CDR3 region has 14 residues. The CDR3 loop reads CASSEEGAGNTIYF. DNA for the CDR3: TGTGCCAGCAGTGAAGAAGGGGCTGGAAACACCATATATTTT.

The V gene is TRBV6-5, the J gene TRBJ2-3; TRBD1 matches at 7 bases. Germline CDR1 and CDR2: MNHEY and SVGAGI. Losses at the gene ends were 6 bases for V and 6 bases for J; bases not matched to a gene: 9. This CDR3 comprises 14 residues. This CDR3 reads CASSPRGRGDTQYF. The CDR3 DNA is TGTGCCAGCAGCCCTAGGGGGCGCGGGGATACGCAGTATTTT.

The V gene is TRBV19, the J gene TRBJ2-3; 9 bases map to TRBD2. This CDR3 spans 15 amino acids. Germline V gene data show CDR1 as LNHDA and CDR2 as SQIVND (reference sequence). J was trimmed by 2 bases and V by 9 bases; bases with no gene match: 9. CDR3 amino acids: CASKNSGSFTDTQYF. The DNA of the CDR3 is TGTGCCAGCAAGAATAGCGGGAGCTTCACAGATACGCAGTATTTT.

This chain connects TRBV6-1 to TRBJ2-5, with D possibly being TRBD2 (6 bases). Trimming cost V 5 bases and J 5 bases, with 15 bases left between them. This CDR3 has 14 residues. Germline lookup yields CDR1 MNHNS and CDR2 SASEGT. The CDR3 loop is CASSIRAGRETQYF. The DNA of the CDR3 is TGTGCCAGCAGTATTAGGGCAGGGAGGGAGACCCAGTACTTC.

The rearrangement joins TRBV2 to TRBJ2-3; D may be TRBD1 (5 bases). V was clipped by 10 bases and J by 0 bases, with 11 bases between them. The CDR3 has 13 amino acids. Germline V gene lookup returns CDR1 SNHLY and CDR2 FYNNEI. The CDR3 spells CATRQQSTDTQYF. For the CDR3, the DNA is TGTGCCACAAGACAGCAGAGCACAGATACGCAGTATTTT.

The sample holds one count of this clone. The rearrangement links TRBV11-2 to TRBJ2-3, with 10 bases identical to TRBD2. This CDR3 region has 15 residues. Per the germline V gene, CDR1 is SGHAT and CDR2 is FQNNGV. The V gene end was trimmed by 6 bases and the J gene end by 1 base; junction bases not matched to a gene: 4. DNA of the CDR3: TGTGCCAGCAGACTAGCGGGGTGGGGCACAGATACGCAGTATTTT. Amino acids: CASRLAGWGTDTQYF.

In its sample, this clone was seen once. The chain uses TRBV6-5 and TRBJ1-1; D unclear. CDR1 MNHEY and CDR2 SVGAGI come from the germline V gene. With 6 bases removed from V and 6 bases from J, the gap between germline ends came to 14 bases. CDR3 length equals 13 residues. This CDR3 reads CASSPSYLPEAFF. The CDR3 nucleotides are TGTGCCAGCAGCCCCTCTTACTTGCCTGAAGCTTTCTTT.

J is TRBJ2-5 and V is TRBV6-5; 8 bases are shared with TRBD2. Germline V gives CDR1 MNHEY, CDR2 SVGAGI. The CDR3 covers 14 residues. After removal of 5 bases from V and 5 bases from J, the junction contained 7 bases not matched to a gene. The CDR3 DNA reads TGTGCCAGCAGTGCAACTAGCGGCGGGGAGACCCAGTACTTC. Its protein is CASSATSGGETQYF.

V is TRBV10-3 and J is TRBJ2-3; 8 nucleotides agree with TRBD1. Germline values: CDR1 ENHRY, CDR2 SYGVKD. Unmatched junction bases numbered 2, after V lost 0 bases and J lost 0 bases. The CDR3 contains 16 residues. The CDR3 reads CAISESDRGSTDTQYF. The DNA of the CDR3 is TGTGCCATCAGTGAGTCCGACAGGGGTAGCACAGATACGCAGTATTTT.

This clone was observed a few times. The V and J genes are TRBV6-5 and TRBJ1-2; 8 positions agree with TRBD1. The V gene's germline CDR1 is MNHEY and CDR2 SVGAGI. The CDR3 loop spans 13 amino acids. Trimming took 6 bases from V and 6 from J; bases not matched to a gene: 6. CDR3 loop: CASREQGGNGYTF. DNA for the CDR3: TGTGCCAGCAGGGAACAGGGGGGAAATGGCTACACCTTC.

This rearrangement joins TRBV5-6 to TRBJ2-7; D gene uncertain. Trimming pared 0 bases from V and 2 bases from J, leaving 12 bases between. The CDR3 runs 15 residues. Germline CDR1 SGHDT, CDR2 YYEEEE. CDR3 sequence reads: CASSLGDTAPYEQYF. CDR3 in DNA: TGTGCCAGCAGCTTGGGTGACACTGCTCCCTACGAGCAGTACTTC.

The gene calls are TRBV19 and TRBJ2-1; 7 bases are shared with TRBD1. Per germline, CDR1 LNHDA and CDR2 SQIVND (reference sequence). The J segment lost 8 bases and the V segment lost 3 bases, leaving 1 base of the junction unmatched. CDR3 size: 12 residues. CDR3 sequence reads: CASSIGQDEQFF. In DNA, the CDR3 is TGTGCCAGTAGTATTGGACAGGATGAGCAGTTCTTC.

This clone was seen once. Its ends do not fully match the called genes, so a read error is possible. The chain employs TRBV29-1 and TRBJ2-1; unclear D gene. The CDR3 length is 13 residues. CDR1 is SQVTM, CDR2 ANQGSEA, per germline. The CDR3 bases are TGCAGCGGTGAAGATTGGATGAGCAATGAGCAGTTCTTC. Amino acid sequence: CSGEDWMSNEQFF.